The 15 T cell receptor beta chains given below trace back to one sample, sequenced in a study of blood T cells in healthy people across ages. The use of a sample-barcoded 5' primer and a J-beta primer mix characterized a second PCR of about 7 to 12 cycles. From the 5' RACE reads, TCRdb called clonotypes with MiXCR, one entry per CDR3 protein. The sample records 920,000 or so distinct CDR3 sequences, roughly 45% being singletons. Sequencing was carried out using blood. The receptors originated from an older woman in good health.

The chain combines TRBV9 with TRBJ2-2; weak D call: TRBD2 (6 bases). The CDR3 runs to 14 residues. Per the germline V gene, CDR1 is SGDLS and CDR2 is YYNGEE. Trimming shortened V by 2 bases and J by 4 bases, and 9 bases separated the two germline ends. As DNA, the CDR3 is TGTGCCAGCAGCGTCGGCGGGGTCACCGGGGAGCTGTTTTTT. Protein product: CASSVGGVTGELFF.

This clonotype was seen only a few times. This sequence joins TRBV27 and TRBJ2-7, with 11 positions matching TRBD2. The CDR3 spans 17 residues. The germline V gene encodes CDR1 MNHEY and CDR2 SMNVEV (reference sequence). V gave up 3 bases and J gave up 2 bases; unmatched junction bases: 9. CDR3 residues: CASSFQPLAGAPYEQYF. The CDR3, as DNA: TGTGCCAGCAGTTTTCAACCACTAGCGGGAGCCCCCTACGAGCAGTACTTC.

The chain carries TRBV6-1 and TRBJ2-5; 12 bases match TRBD1. Germline V gene lookup returns CDR1 MNHNS and CDR2 SASEGT. V was clipped by 4 bases and J by 2 bases; unmatched bases: 2. This CDR3 contains 15 residues. The CDR3 protein is CASSGDRGLQETQYF. In DNA form, the CDR3 reads TGTGCCAGCAGTGGGGACAGGGGGCTTCAAGAGACCCAGTACTTC.

The chain employs TRBV5-1 and TRBJ1-4; 8 bases line up with TRBD1. This CDR3 has 15 amino acids. V lost 5 bases, J lost 6 bases, and 9 bases stayed unmatched. Germline V CDR1 and CDR2: SGHRS, YFSETQ. This chain's CDR3 is CASRTTGQGYEKLFF. The CDR3 DNA reads as TGCGCCAGCAGGACTACAGGACAGGGTTATGAAAAACTGTTTTTT.

The chain links TRBV10-3 to TRBJ2-1; maybe TRBD2 (6 bases). Trimming took 2 bases from V and 5 from J, leaving 16 bases between them. CDR3 length: 16 amino acids. Germline loops: CDR1 ENHRY, CDR2 SYGVKD. The CDR3 here is CAISEGGRAGNNEQFF. CDR3 bases: TGTGCCATCAGTGAGGGGGGACGAGCGGGTAACAATGAGCAGTTCTTC.

The chain uses TRBV20-1 and TRBJ2-1; D is perhaps TRBD2 (5 bases). The CDR3 sequence is 14 residues long. CDR1 is DFQATT, CDR2 SNEGSKA, per germline (reference sequence). Trimming left V 6 bases short and J 8 bases short, with 20 bases between. As DNA, the CDR3 is TGCAGTGCGGCGTTCGTGGGAGAACCCCATGAGCAGTTCTTC. As protein: CSAAFVGEPHEQFF.

This clonotype was picked up a small number of times. The genes are TRBV20-1 and TRBJ2-4; 10 nucleotides align to TRBD2. The better agreement between TRBJ2-7 and the DNA end casts doubt on the J call. Germline V gene lookup returns CDR1 DFQATT and CDR2 SNEGSKA (reference sequence). The CDR3 runs 14 residues. CDR3 sequence reads: CSAFIAGGRNEQYF. In nucleotides, the CDR3 is TGCAGTGCCTTCATAGCGGGAGGAAGGAACGAGCAGTACTTC.

This clonotype is a singleton in its sample. The chain combines TRBV12-3 or TRBV12-4 with TRBJ1-1; TRBD1 matches 7 bases. This CDR3 region has 15 residues. J gave up 0 bases and V 5 bases, and 6 bases lay outside the gene matches. The CDR3 DNA is TGTGCCAGCAGTGGCCGACAGGGAATGAACACTGAAGCTTTCTTT. It is translated as CASSGRQGMNTEAFF.

The chain recombines TRBV29-1 with TRBJ2-5, with D tentatively TRBD1 (6 bases). Germline V CDR1 and CDR2: SQVTM, ANQGSEA. The CDR3 length is 12 residues. V was trimmed by 6 bases and J by 1 base, leaving 9 bases between them. The CDR3 coding sequence is TGCAGCGTCGACAGGTCCCAAGAGACCCAGTACTTC. Amino acid sequence: CSVDRSQETQYF.

The rearrangement joins TRBV24-1 to TRBJ1-2; the match to TRBD1 covers 7 bases. Germline assignment: CDR1 KGHDR and CDR2 SFDVKD. The length of the CDR3 is 14 residues. The trim removed 3 bases at V and 8 bases at J, leaving 8 bases unmatched. The CDR3 reads CATSDRTGPEGYTF. The CDR3, as DNA: TGTGCCACCAGTGATCGGACAGGTCCGGAAGGCTACACCTTC.

The chain carries TRBV12-3 or TRBV12-4 and TRBJ1-4; D unclear. This CDR3 region has 13 residues. The V end lost 4 bases, the J end lost 5 bases, and 8 bases lay between the germline ends. The CDR3 is CASSSSENEKLFF. The DNA of the CDR3 is TGTGCCAGCAGTTCCAGCGAGAATGAAAAACTGTTTTTT.

In this sample, this clonotype turned up a few times. The rearrangement links TRBV29-1 to TRBJ1-4; possible D gene TRBD1, 5 bases. Germline V gives CDR1 SQVTM, CDR2 ANQGSEA. This CDR3 is built from 13 residues. The V and J ends lost 6 bases and 7 bases respectively, with 15 bases between them. CDR3 residues: CSVEGTGREKLFF. The CDR3 nucleotides read TGCAGCGTCGAGGGGACCGGTCGTGAAAAACTGTTTTTT.

The chain recombines TRBV13 with TRBJ2-7, with 10 bases that match TRBD2. There are 16 residues in the CDR3. From germline, CDR1 is PRHDT and CDR2 FYEKMQ (reference sequence). V lost 5 bases and J lost 2; bases outside the gene matches: 9. CDR3 nucleotide sequence: TGTGCCAGCAGCCTAAGGACTAGCGGAAGTCCCTACGAGCAGTACTTC. Its translation: CASSLRTSGSPYEQYF.

This clonotype has a handful of counts. The rearrangement joins TRBV7-6 to TRBJ2-1, with 15 bases that match TRBD2. Looked up from germline, CDR1 is SGHVS and CDR2 is FNYEAQ. The length of the CDR3 is 16 residues. V was clipped by 3 bases and J by 7 bases; unmatched bases: 4. Here the CDR3 DNA reads TGTGCCAGCAGCTTCTCGGGACTAGCGGGAGGAAATGAGCAGTTCTTC. This gives the protein CASSFSGLAGGNEQFF.

In its sample, this clonotype was seen a few times. The CDR3: CASSSYRGTYEQYF. CDR3 DNA: TGTGCCAGCAGCTCCTACAGAGGGACCTACGAGCAGTACTTC. The chain employs TRBV7-8 and TRBJ2-7, with a possible D match to TRBD2 (5 bases). V lost 4 bases and J lost 2, with 12 bases in between. The V gene's germline CDR1 is SGHVS and CDR2 FQNEAQ. The CDR3 consists of 14 residues.